The entry below gives a single T cell receptor beta chain sequence along with its context. This sample was included in a study of T cell changes during pregnancy in multiple sclerosis. Method: immunoSEQ multiplex PCR; TCRdb's copy keeps in-frame clones and lacks some. Found here are tens of thousands of clones, about 88% of them singletons; the top ten hold 1% to 1.5%. The source material was CD4+ T cells from peripheral blood mononuclear cells, sampled in the first trimester of pregnancy. This clonotype was obtained from a female donor with multiple sclerosis, enrolled in a pregnancy study.

CDR3 DNA sequence: TGTGCCAGCAGCTCCCGTAGCGGGAGAGGCGCAGATACGCAGTATTTT. Its protein product is CASSSRSGRGADTQYF. The chain has TRBV7-9 and TRBJ2-3; 9 nucleotides match TRBD2. This CDR3 is built from 16 residues. CDR1 and CDR2 (germline): SEHNR, FQNEAQ (reference sequence). Trimming removed 4 bases from V and 4 bases from J; junction bases left unmatched: 9.